The rows below give T cell receptor beta chains drawn from one sample of a study of OX40 agonist ivuxolimab in advanced cancers. Data came from immunoSEQ multiplex PCR; TCRdb stores just in-frame clones and leaves some out. In the table there are tens of thousands of clones, 83% of which are singletons. The material was CD4+ or CD8+ T cells sorted from blood, obtained in a trial of the OX40 agonist ivuxolimab. The receptors were sampled from an adult with an advanced solid tumor such as melanoma, head and neck, liver or kidney cancer. CDR3s include the opening cysteine and the closing phenylalanine or tryptophan. The D gene is left open where the match is weak. The size of a clone is reported for some rows only, either as once, few or many, or as a class for expanded clones.

V: TRBV14
D: TRBD2
size: .
J: TRBJ2-5
DNA: TGTGCCAGCAGCCAACGACTAGCGGGGGGGTCCGAGCCCCAAGAGACCCAGTACTTC
CDR3: CASSQRLAGGSEPQETQYF

V: TRBV5-1
D: TRBD1
size: .
J: TRBJ2-2
DNA: TGCGCCAGCAGCCCCCGAGGGACAGGGGGTGTTCCTGGGGCCGGGGAGCTGTTTTTT
CDR3: CASSPRGTGGVPGAGELFF

V: TRBV18
D: .
size: .
J: TRBJ1-1
DNA: TGTGCCAGCTCACCCCAGGACTTAAACACTGAAGCTTTCTTT
CDR3: CASSPQDLNTEAFF

V: TRBV19
D: TRBD1
size: .
J: TRBJ1-4
DNA: TGTGCCAGTAGTATTCAAGGGGGCCGGGGGAATGAAAAACTGTTTTTT
CDR3: CASSIQGGRGNEKLFF

V: TRBV4-2
D: TRBD2
size: .
J: TRBJ2-1
DNA: TGTGCCAGCAGCCAAGACGGAACTAGCGGGGGGTACAATGAGCAGTTCTTC
CDR3: CASSQDGTSGGYNEQFF

V: TRBV5-1
D: .
size: .
J: TRBJ2-3
DNA: TGCGCCAGCAGCGTGGAGAGTTCAATAGATACGCAGTATTTT
CDR3: CASSVESSIDTQYF

V: TRBV21-1
D: .
size: once
J: TRBJ1-2
DNA: TGTGCCAGCAGCAAAGAGCAAATCCACATGTTAAAGCCTTATGGCTACACCTTC
CDR3: CASSKEQIHMLKPYGYTF

V: TRBV13
D: .
size: .
J: TRBJ2-5
DNA: TGTGCCAGCAGCTTAGGCCAGGGACGGGGACAAGAGACCCAGTACTTC
CDR3: CASSLGQGRGQETQYF

V: TRBV9
D: TRBD2
size: .
J: TRBJ2-1
DNA: TGTGCCAGCAGCGTGATAGCGGGGGGGGCCGTGAATGAGCAGTTCTTC
CDR3: CASSVIAGGAVNEQFF

V: TRBV18
D: TRBD2
size: .
J: TRBJ2-7
DNA: TGTGCCAGCTCACCCGGCGGGAGATCCTACGAGCAGTACTTC
CDR3: CASSPGGRSYEQYF

V: TRBV2
D: .
size: .
J: TRBJ2-1
DNA: TGTGCCAGCAGTCGACAGAGTTCGGAACAGTTCTTC
CDR3: CASSRQSSEQFF

V: TRBV7-9
D: .
size: .
J: TRBJ1-4
DNA: TGTGCCAGCAGCTTAGCCCAGGGCAGGGGTGAAAAACTGTTTTTT
CDR3: CASSLAQGRGEKLFF

V: TRBV7-7
D: .
size: .
J: TRBJ2-1
DNA: TGTGCCAGCACTCAAGGGACAAATAACAATGAGCAGTTCTTC
CDR3: CASTQGTNNNEQFF

V: TRBV18
D: .
size: .
J: TRBJ2-2
DNA: TGTGCCAGCTCACCCAAGAACACCGGGGAGCTGTTTTTT
CDR3: CASSPKNTGELFF

V: TRBV7-2
D: TRBD1
size: .
J: TRBJ2-1
DNA: TGTGCCAGCAGCTCCGGACAGGGCTATGAGCAGTTCTTC
CDR3: CASSSGQGYEQFF

V: TRBV19
D: TRBD2
size: .
J: TRBJ2-1
DNA: TGTGCCAGTAGCCTTACTAGCGGCAACTACAATGAGCAGTTCTTC
CDR3: CASSLTSGNYNEQFF

V: TRBV27
D: .
size: .
J: TRBJ2-2
DNA: TGTGCCAGCAGCCCGACTAGTCGGAACACCGGGGAGCTGTTTTTT
CDR3: CASSPTSRNTGELFF